This T cell receptor beta chain was recorded in a study of CD8+ T cells in alopecia areata. Described treatment: oral pan-JAK inhibitor, 5-10 mg twice daily. The CDR3 is made up of 13 amino acids. Reverse transcription of extracted RNA yielded cDNA, which provided the sequencing template. Sequenced by immunoSEQ multiplex PCR; TCRdb stores in-frame clones only, minus some. The data contain 190,000 or so clones, roughly three fifths of them seen just once; the ten biggest clones take up roughly 12%. The source is a human donor with alopecia areata. Sequences were derived from CD8+ T cells sorted from blood, sampled at week 24, from a patient treated with tofacitinib. The V gene is TRBV21-1, the J gene TRBJ2-5. TRBV21-1 is flagged as a pseudogene. The CDR3 spells CASSRRGQETQYF. The CDR3 DNA sequence: TGTGCCAGCAGCAGGAGGGGGCAAGAGACCCAGTACTTC.